The rows below give T cell receptor beta chains drawn from one sample of a study of T cell responses to AZD1222 COVID-19 vaccine. Here immunoSEQ multiplex PCR was the method, and the copy in TCRdb shows in-frame clones only, minus some. The sample records approximately 100,000 clones, around 94% being singletons. The sequencing here drew on peripheral blood, taken on day 0 of AZD1222 vaccination. Every receptor here comes from an adult in good health. CDR3s include the opening cysteine and the closing phenylalanine or tryptophan. D genes are given only for firm matches. Some rows mark clone size as missing; the rest say once, few, many or name a class of expanded clone.

d_gene	abundance	v_gene	j_gene	CDR3aa	CDR3nt
.	.	TRBV25-1	TRBJ1-3	CASSPDNSGNTIYF	TGTGCCAGCAGTCCAGATAACTCTGGAAACACCATATATTTT
TRBD1	.	TRBV6-4	TRBJ2-2	CASSAEGQGASGELFF	TGTGCCAGCAGTGCTGAGGGACAGGGGGCTTCCGGGGAGCTGTTTTTT
.	.	TRBV5-1	TRBJ1-1	CASSLVWKNTEAFF	TGCGCCAGCAGCTTAGTCTGGAAGAACACTGAAGCTTTCTTT
.	.	TRBV4-1	TRBJ1-1	CASSQGVLQRSTEAFF	TGCGCCAGCAGCCAAGGAGTTCTTCAGAGGAGCACTGAAGCTTTCTTT
.	.	TRBV9	TRBJ1-2	CASSGPGHNYGYTF	TGTGCCAGCAGCGGTCCGGGACACAACTATGGCTACACCTTC
.	.	TRBV7-2	TRBJ2-3	CASSSGLVDTQYF	TGTGCCAGCAGCTCAGGGTTGGTAGATACGCAGTATTTT
TRBD1	.	TRBV5-1	TRBJ2-7	CASSEDRGSYEQYF	TGCGCCAGCAGCGAGGACAGGGGCTCCTACGAGCAGTACTTC
.	.	TRBV9	TRBJ2-3	CASSSGGTDTQYF	TGTGCCAGCAGCTCCGGGGGTACAGATACGCAGTATTTT
.	.	TRBV19	TRBJ1-1	CASSIRPGRNTEAFF	TGTGCCAGTAGTATCCGGCCGGGGCGGAACACTGAAGCTTTCTTT
TRBD1	.	TRBV3-1/TRBV3-2	TRBJ1-6	CASSLRDRVSPLHF	TGTGCCAGCAGCCTCCGGGACAGGGTGTCACCCCTCCACTTT
TRBD1	few	TRBV12-3/TRBV12-4	TRBJ1-2	CASSRGQYYGYTF	TGTGCCAGCAGTCGGGGACAGTACTATGGCTACACCTTC
.	.	TRBV4-3	TRBJ2-2	CASSQDEGGPNTGELFF	TGCGCCAGCAGCCAAGATGAGGGAGGCCCGAACACCGGGGAGCTGTTTTTT
TRBD1	.	TRBV9	TRBJ2-3	CASSVRLGTGETDTQYF	TGTGCCAGCAGCGTCAGACTCGGGACAGGGGAAACAGATACGCAGTATTTT
TRBD1	once	TRBV20-1	TRBJ1-2	CSASRGTVYGYTF	TGCAGTGCTAGTCGAGGGACAGTTTACGGCTACACCTTC